These 22 T cell receptor beta chains were sequenced from one sample in a study of PD-1 blockade in classical Hodgkin lymphoma. All patients experienced relapse after autologous stem cell transplantation, and brentuximab vedotin exposure was variable. Produced via immunoSEQ multiplex PCR; TCRdb's table is partial and in-frame only. The sample holds just over 25,000 clones, about 67% seen once. Sequences were derived from peripheral blood mononuclear cells (PBMCs), sampled before the second cycle of nivolumab. Every receptor here comes from a human donor with classical Hodgkin lymphoma.

J is TRBJ1-5 and V is TRBV5-8; D gene ambiguous. CDR3 size: 13 residues. The ends were cut back, 2 bases at V and 4 bases at J, with 7 bases in the middle. CDR1 and CDR2 from the germline V gene are SGHTS and YDEGEE. The CDR3 sequence: CASSFDLNQPQHF. CDR3 bases: TGTGCCAGCAGCTTCGACTTAAATCAGCCCCAGCATTTT.

CDR3 DNA sequence: TGTGCCAGCAGCAAGGCCGGGACCTCGAACACCGGGGAGCTGTTTTTT. It translates to CASSKAGTSNTGELFF. This chain joins TRBV5-4 and TRBJ2-2, with D perhaps TRBD1 or TRBD2 (5 bases each). Germline CDR1 is SGHNT and CDR2 is YYREEE (reference sequence). The V end was cut by 4 bases, the J end by 0 bases, with 13 bases between. This CDR3 is built from 16 residues.

Note on this clone: The junction departs from germline at one end; a sequencing error may be responsible. The V and J genes are TRBV5-1 and TRBJ2-2; 9 positions match TRBD2. The CDR3 loop spans 15 amino acids. The germline V gene encodes CDR1 SGHRS and CDR2 YFSETQ. The DNA for the CDR3 is TGCGCCAGCAGCTTAGGACTAGCGAACTCCGGGGAGCTGTTTTTT. It codes for CASSLGLANSGELFF.

The chain uses TRBV29-1 and TRBJ2-1, with D possibly being TRBD1 or TRBD2 (5 bases each). The CDR3 is 14 residues long. Trimming cost V 2 bases and J 7 bases, with 15 bases left between them. Germline CDR1 SQVTM, CDR2 ANQGSEA. This CDR3 is CSVERGRLANEQFF. Written as DNA, the CDR3 is TGCAGCGTTGAAAGGGGTAGGCTAGCTAATGAGCAGTTCTTC.

The chain employs TRBV9 and TRBJ1-4; possible D gene TRBD1, 6 bases. V lost 5 bases to trimming and J lost 8 bases, with 19 bases between them. This CDR3 has 15 residues. Germline V CDR1 and CDR2: SGDLS, YYNGEE. The CDR3 bases are TGTGCCAGCAGTAGGGGGGACTGGGGATCGGAAAAACTGTTTTTT. Its protein is CASSRGDWGSEKLFF.

This chain uses TRBV19 with TRBJ1-5, with 8 bases that match TRBD1. This CDR3 comprises 16 residues. Germline V lookup: CDR1 LNHDA, CDR2 SQIVND (reference sequence). With V trimmed by 0 bases and J by 6 bases, 7 bases remained unmatched. CDR3 amino acids: CASSIEAGGSGQPQHF. The DNA of the CDR3 is TGTGCCAGTAGTATAGAGGCAGGGGGCAGCGGTCAGCCCCAGCATTTT.

V usage is TRBV7-2 and J usage is TRBJ2-5; 11 nucleotides match TRBD1. This CDR3 is built from 17 residues. The germline CDR1 and CDR2 sequences are SGHTA and FQGNSA. The J segment lost 2 bases and the V segment lost 1 base, leaving 6 bases of the junction unmatched. The CDR3 region is CASSLGTGGVLQETQYF. The CDR3 DNA reads TGTGCCAGCAGCTTAGGGACAGGGGGCGTATTGCAAGAGACCCAGTACTTC. The variable domain in full, completed from reference TRBV7-2 and TRBJ2-5, reads GAGVSQSPSNKVTEKGKDVELRCDPISGHTALYWYRQSLGQGLEFLIYFQGNSAPDKSGLPSDRFSAERTGGSVSTLTIQRTQQEDSAVYLCASSLGTGGVLQETQYFGPGTRLLVL.

The chain links TRBV19 to TRBJ2-7; possibly TRBD1 for D (7 bases). In germline, CDR1 is LNHDA, CDR2 SQIVND (reference sequence). This CDR3 is 15 amino acids long. Deletions cut 8 bases from V and 1 base from J, with 18 bases between. CDR3 protein: CASSRGVISSYEQYF. CDR3 DNA sequence: TGTGCCAGTTCCAGGGGGGTTATCTCATCCTACGAGCAGTACTTC.

The chain recombines TRBV4-1 with TRBJ2-2; D perhaps matches TRBD1 (6 bases). The CDR3 contains 15 residues. Germline V gene data show CDR1 as MGHRA and CDR2 as YSYEKL. The ends were cut back, 4 bases at V and 3 bases at J, with 12 bases in the middle. CDR3 bases: TGCGCCAGCAGCCCAAGGACAGAAGACACCGGGGAGCTGTTTTTT. Residues: CASSPRTEDTGELFF.

The rearrangement uses TRBV5-6 and TRBJ1-2; the D gene is possibly TRBD1 (6 bases). Between the trimmed V and J ends, which lost 5 bases and 4 bases, there was a span of 12 bases. Germline lookup yields CDR1 SGHDT and CDR2 YYEEEE. The CDR3 is 13 amino acids. The CDR3: CASRHDRIYGYTF. In DNA form, the CDR3 reads TGTGCCAGCAGACACGACAGGATCTATGGCTACACCTTC.

The chain carries TRBV6-5 and TRBJ2-2; 11 bases are a match to TRBD2. The CDR3 is made up of 16 amino acids. Per the germline V gene, CDR1 is MNHEY and CDR2 is SVGAGI. With 2 bases clipped from V and 1 base from J, the junction kept 0 bases outside the gene matches. CDR3 DNA: TGTGCCAGCAGTTACGGGACTAGCGGGAACACCGGGGAGCTGTTTTTT. It specifies CASSYGTSGNTGELFF.

This clone was seen just once. V gene TRBV28 combines with J gene TRBJ2-7; D possibly matches TRBD1 or TRBD2 (5 bases each). The CDR3 extends over 13 amino acids. V was clipped by 5 bases and J by 2 bases, with 10 bases between them. Germline V gene sequence: CDR1 MDHEN, CDR2 SYDVKM. The CDR3 coding sequence is TGTGCCAGCAGTCGGGACGGGACCTACGAGCAGTACTTC. Translated, it gives CASSRDGTYEQYF. The variable domain in full, completed from reference TRBV28 and TRBJ2-7, reads DVKVTQSSRYLVKRTGEKVFLECVQDMDHENMFWYRQDPGLGLRLIYFSYDVKMKEKGDIPEGYSVSREKKERFSLILESASTNQTSMYLCASSRDGTYEQYFGPGTRLTVT.

The V call is TRBV19, the J call TRBJ1-5; D is possibly TRBD1 (6 bases). The CDR3 has 13 residues. V shed 3 bases and J shed 6 bases, with 9 bases lying between them. Looked up from germline, CDR1 is LNHDA and CDR2 is SQIVND (reference sequence). For the CDR3, the DNA is TGTGCCAGTAGTATGGGGGGCGTTCAGCCCCAGCATTTT. Its protein is CASSMGGVQPQHF.

The chain carries TRBV28 and TRBJ1-4; 7 positions match TRBD1. This CDR3 has 15 residues. The V gene end was trimmed by 5 bases and the J gene end by 6 bases; junction bases not matched to a gene: 9. CDR1 and CDR2 (germline): MDHEN, SYDVKM. This CDR3 reads CASSRATGDYEKLFF. CDR3 coding DNA: TGTGCCAGCAGTCGAGCCACAGGGGACTATGAAAAACTGTTTTTT.

CDR3 protein: CASGLTGSSYNEQFF. Written as DNA, the CDR3 is TGTGCCAGCGGATTGACAGGGAGCTCCTACAATGAGCAGTTCTTC. The genes are TRBV11-2 and TRBJ2-1, with TRBD1 identical over 7 bases. This CDR3 comprises 15 residues. The V gene's germline CDR1 is SGHAT and CDR2 FQNNGV. The junction had 7 bases not matched to a gene; V was cut back by 8 bases and J by 0 bases. Filled out from reference TRBV11-2 and TRBJ2-1, the complete variable domain reads EAGVAQSPRYKIIEKRQSVAFWCNPISGHATLYWYQQILGQGPKLLIQFQNNGVVDDSQLPKDRFSAERLKGVDSTLKIQPAKLEDSAVYLCASGLTGSSYNEQFFGPGTRLTVL.

This clone was counted between two and nine times. The chain combines TRBV2 with TRBJ2-7, with D possibly being TRBD2 (5 bases). The CDR3 loop spans 12 amino acids. Trimming took off 3 bases at V and 7 bases at J, with 10 bases between the two ends. Germline V gene lookup returns CDR1 SNHLY and CDR2 FYNNEI. The CDR3 protein is CASSEIGGEQYF. The CDR3 DNA sequence: TGTGCCAGCAGTGAGATAGGCGGGGAGCAGTACTTC.

This rearrangement joins TRBV10-3 to TRBJ2-4; either TRBD1 or TRBD2 may supply D (5 bases each). The CDR3 extends over 14 amino acids. V lost 0 bases, J lost 11 bases, and 14 bases lay in between. Germline V lookup: CDR1 ENHRY, CDR2 SYGVKD. The CDR3 DNA reads TGTGCCATCAGTGAGTCCGGGTCGCAGGGACTTCAGTACTTC. Protein product: CAISESGSQGLQYF.

J is TRBJ2-1 and V is TRBV5-6; a weak D match, TRBD1 (6 bases). Germline CDR1 SGHDT, CDR2 YYEEEE. The V end lost 4 bases, the J end lost 12 bases, and 23 bases lay between the germline ends. This CDR3 is 15 amino acids long. The CDR3 is CASSTQHPGHSRQFF. CDR3 bases: TGTGCCAGCAGCACCCAACATCCGGGACATAGTAGGCAGTTCTTC.

The chain is built from TRBV5-1 and TRBJ1-1; 10 nucleotides line up with TRBD1. Unmatched junction bases numbered 1, after V lost 5 bases and J lost 0 bases. Germline V lookup: CDR1 SGHRS, CDR2 YFSETQ. The CDR3 sequence is 14 residues long. The CDR3 DNA reads as TGCGCCAGCAGGGACAGGGGGATGAACACTGAAGCTTTCTTT. Residues: CASRDRGMNTEAFF.

The CDR3 sequence is CASSLDLVNTEAFF. CDR3 in DNA: TGCGCCAGCAGCTTGGATCTCGTGAACACTGAAGCTTTCTTT. J is TRBJ1-1 and V is TRBV5-1, with D unclear. The CDR3 totals 14 residues. V was cut by 0 bases and J by 0 bases, with 6 bases left in between. Germline CDR1 is SGHRS and CDR2 is YFSETQ.

This chain uses TRBV7-9 with TRBJ1-4, with D hard to call. V was cut by 5 bases and J by 8 bases, with 21 bases left in between. The CDR3 extends over 16 amino acids. Germline assignment: CDR1 SEHNR and CDR2 FQNEAQ (reference sequence). The chain's CDR3 is CASSLPLPGLREKLFF. The CDR3 DNA reads as TGTGCCAGCAGCCTCCCCTTACCCGGATTGAGGGAAAAACTGTTTTTT.

The chain carries TRBV4-3 and TRBJ1-2; TRBD1 is a possible D gene (6 bases). The CDR3 is 17 amino acids. Germline V gene lookup returns CDR1 LGHNA and CDR2 YSLEER. The ends were cut back, 3 bases at V and 4 bases at J, with 21 bases in the middle. The CDR3 bases are TGCGCCAGCAGCCATGATTTAGTGGGGGCGGGCCCCTATGGCTACACCTTC. Translating it yields CASSHDLVGAGPYGYTF.